A selection of T cell receptor beta chains follows, all from one sample in a study of OX40 agonist ivuxolimab in advanced cancers. Produced via immunoSEQ multiplex PCR; TCRdb's table is partial and in-frame only. The sample includes tens of thousands of clones, 79% of them seen just once. The source was CD4+ or CD8+ T cells sorted from blood, collected in a trial of the OX40 agonist ivuxolimab. These receptor sequences come from an adult with an advanced solid tumor such as melanoma, head and neck, liver or kidney cancer. CDR3s include the opening cysteine and the closing phenylalanine or tryptophan. The D gene is left open where the match is weak. The size entry is marked missing in some rows and otherwise reads once, few, many or a size class.

j_call | clone_size | d_call | v_call | cdr3_aa | cdr3_nt
TRBJ2-3 | . | . | TRBV7-8 | CASRHAASTDTQYF | TGTGCCAGCAGGCATGCGGCAAGCACAGATACGCAGTATTTT
TRBJ2-1 | . | . | TRBV7-6 | CASSPRGHPVGNEQFF | TGTGCCAGCAGCCCCCGGGGGCACCCCGTCGGAAATGAGCAGTTCTTC
TRBJ1-1 | few | . | TRBV19 | CASSISTSNEAFF | TGTGCCAGTAGTATATCGACTTCCAATGAAGCTTTCTTT
TRBJ1-6 | once | . | TRBV18 | CASSHEAFGNSPLHF | TGTGCCAGCTCACACGAGGCCTTCGGGAATTCACCCCTCCACTTT
TRBJ2-5 | once | . | TRBV5-8 | CASSGTPRRTQYF | TGTGCCTCCTCAGGGACTCCCAGGCGGACCCAGTACTTC
TRBJ2-6 | once | . | TRBV5-6 | CASTRGNSGANVLTF | TGTGCCAGCACCAGAGGTAACTCTGGGGCCAACGTCCTGACTTTC
TRBJ1-6 | . | . | TRBV6-5 | CASSYRTAPNSPLHF | TGTGCCAGCAGTTACCGGACAGCTCCGAATTCACCCCTCCACTTT
TRBJ2-7 | once | . | TRBV9 | CASSVGGASSYEQYF | TGTGCCAGCAGCGTAGGTGGGGCGAGCTCCTACGAGCAGTACTTC
TRBJ1-5 | few | TRBD1 | TRBV27 | CASSLRGDSNQPQHF | TGTGCCAGCAGTTTACGGGGGGACAGTAATCAGCCCCAGCATTTT
TRBJ1-4 | . | . | TRBV21-1 | CASSRRKLFF | TGTGCCAGCAGCAGGCGAAAACTGTTTTTT
TRBJ1-4 | . | . | TRBV19 | CASRAYAGGEKLFF | TGTGCCAGTAGGGCGTACGCGGGAGGTGAAAAACTGTTTTTT
TRBJ1-4 | . | . | TRBV12-2 | CASRLVPPTNEKLFF | TGTGCAAGTCGCTTAGTCCCACCAACTAATGAAAAACTGTTTTTT
TRBJ1-2 | . | . | TRBV5-1 | CASSGDSYYGYTF | TGCGCCAGCAGTGGAGACAGCTACTATGGCTACACCTTC
TRBJ2-7 | . | TRBD1 | TRBV11-3 | CASSSVRRQGSSYEQYF | TGTGCCAGCAGCTCAGTAAGGAGACAGGGGTCCTCTTACGAGCAGTACTTC
TRBJ2-5 | . | . | TRBV18 | CASSPRQLEETQYF | TGTGCCAGCTCACCACGCCAGCTCGAAGAGACCCAGTACTTC
TRBJ1-4 | once | TRBD1 | TRBV28 | CASSFGGTGIEKLFF | TGTGCCAGCAGTTTCGGTGGGACAGGTATAGAAAAACTGTTTTTT
TRBJ1-1 | . | . | TRBV19 | CASSPPGARTEAFF | TGTGCCAGTAGTCCCCCCGGGGCTCGGACTGAAGCTTTCTTT
TRBJ1-1 | . | TRBD1 | TRBV28 | CASIIMDGRTGIHTEAFF | TGTGCCAGCATCATAATGGATGGGAGGACAGGGATTCACACTGAAGCTTTCTTT
TRBJ2-7 | . | TRBD2 | TRBV28 | CASSPPGGGTGYEQYF | TGTGCCAGCAGTCCCCCGGGGGGGGGTACCGGCTACGAGCAGTACTTC
TRBJ1-2 | . | TRBD1 | TRBV9 | CASSVGQGGTYGYTF | TGTGCCAGCAGCGTAGGGCAGGGGGGTACCTATGGCTACACCTTC
TRBJ1-2 | once | TRBD1 | TRBV27 | CASRPTGWSGYTF | TGTGCCAGCAGGCCGACAGGGTGGAGTGGCTACACCTTC
TRBJ1-3 | . | . | TRBV30 | CAWSTGREGGNTIYF | TGTGCCTGGAGTACAGGGCGAGAAGGTGGAAACACCATATATTTT
TRBJ1-2 | . | . | TRBV13 | CASSLELGEAGYTF | TGTGCCAGCAGCTTGGAACTAGGTGAGGCTGGCTACACCTTC
TRBJ2-7 | . | . | TRBV6-5 | CASFQGSSYEQYF | TGTGCCAGCTTCCAAGGTAGCTCCTACGAGCAGTACTTC
TRBJ2-2 | . | . | TRBV21-1 | CASSKGQGQVDTGELFF | TGTGCCAGCAGCAAGGGGCAGGGGCAGGTGGACACCGGGGAGCTGTTTTTT
TRBJ1-5 | . | TRBD1 | TRBV6-1 | CASSETIEHRGLYQPQHF | TGTGCCAGCAGTGAAACAATCGAACACAGGGGGTTGTATCAGCCCCAGCATTTT
TRBJ1-2 | . | TRBD1 | TRBV6-5 | CASSYLDRDGYTF | TGTGCCAGCAGTTACTTAGACAGGGACGGCTACACCTTC
TRBJ1-1 | . | TRBD1 | TRBV5-8 | CASGTGGPAEAFF | TGTGCCAGCGGTACAGGGGGCCCGGCTGAAGCTTTCTTT
TRBJ1-3 | few | TRBD1 | TRBV5-1 | CASSFGDSSGNTIYF | TGCGCCAGCAGCTTTGGGGACAGCTCTGGAAACACCATATATTTT
TRBJ2-7 | . | TRBD1 | TRBV11-3 | CASSSRQGGRSEQYF | TGTGCCAGCAGCTCCAGACAGGGGGGTCGAAGCGAGCAGTACTTC
TRBJ2-5 | . | TRBD1 | TRBV19 | CASSIGTGQETQYF | TGTGCCAGTAGTATCGGGACAGGCCAAGAGACCCAGTACTTC
TRBJ1-2 | once | . | TRBV4-3 | CASSQSGRGAGGYTF | TGCGCCAGCAGCCAATCAGGGCGGGGGGCCGGTGGCTACACCTTC
TRBJ1-5 | few | . | TRBV27 | CASSLSTGVSQPQHF | TGTGCCAGCAGTTTATCTACAGGCGTGAGTCAGCCCCAGCATTTT
TRBJ2-3 | . | . | TRBV28 | CATLWASTDTQYF | TGTGCCACCCTGTGGGCCAGCACAGATACGCAGTATTTT
TRBJ1-5 | . | . | TRBV14 | CASSAGLNQPQHF | TGTGCCAGCAGCGCAGGGCTCAATCAGCCCCAGCATTTT
TRBJ2-7 | . | . | TRBV6-4 | CASSDSGGSYEQYF | TGTGCCAGCAGTGACTCTGGGGGGTCCTACGAGCAGTACTTC
TRBJ1-1 | few | . | TRBV27 | CASSRLHSMNTEAFF | TGTGCCAGCAGCCGACTTCACTCAATGAACACTGAAGCTTTCTTT
TRBJ2-3 | . | . | TRBV5-1 | CASSQNSGTSTDTQYF | TGCGCCAGCAGCCAAAACAGCGGAACTAGCACAGATACGCAGTATTTT
TRBJ2-2 | . | TRBD2 | TRBV9 | CASSAERLAGDLWNTGELFF | TGTGCCAGCAGCGCAGAGAGGCTAGCGGGGGACCTCTGGAACACCGGGGAGCTGTTTTTT
TRBJ1-2 | . | . | TRBV15 | CATSRDRGAYGYTF | TGTGCCACCAGCAGAGATCGCGGGGCGTACGGCTACACCTTC